These 18 T cell receptor beta chains originate from one sample sequenced in a study of naive and memory T cell subsets. Findings of the study overall: A few larger clonotypes appeared in naive repertoires, especially CD8, possibly memory cells re-expressing CD45RA.

Their specific antigens are unknown. Two oligonucleotides, mixed equimolar, formed the beta constant-region primer covering TRBC1 and TRBC2. The ligated cDNA underwent four PCR rounds using SP2 and nested alpha and beta constant-region primers. From the UMI-ligation and nested PCR reads, TCRdb called clonotypes with MiXCR, one entry per CDR3 protein. The data show roughly 97,000 distinct CDR3 sequences, with roughly 15% seen just once and 2.8% held by the top ten. Sequencing was performed on naive CD8+ T cells from blood. The receptors come from a human donor in good health.

This chain links TRBV20-1 with TRBJ1-1; TRBD1 aligns across 7 bases. Germline V gene data show CDR1 as DFQATT and CDR2 as SNEGSKA (reference sequence). The V and J ends lost 6 bases and 0 bases, in that order; junction bases with no gene match: 10. The CDR3 loop spans 15 amino acids. CDR3: CSALGQPEVNTEAFF. CDR3 nucleotides: TGCAGTGCGCTGGGACAGCCCGAGGTGAACACTGAAGCTTTCTTT.

J is TRBJ1-1 and V is TRBV7-9, with TRBD1 as a possible D gene (5 bases). The CDR3 loop spans 12 amino acids. Germline V gives CDR1 SEHNR, CDR2 FQNEAQ (reference sequence). CDR3 coding DNA: TGTGACGCGTGGGGGATGAACACTGAAGCTTTCTTT. It specifies CDAWGMNTEAFF.

The V call is TRBV14, the J call TRBJ1-1; 11 bases fit TRBD1. J was trimmed by 5 bases and V by 4 bases; bases with no gene match: 9. CDR3 length: 16 residues. Germline CDR1 is SGHDN and CDR2 is FVKESK. CDR3 nucleotides: TGTGCCAGCAGCCCCTGGACAGGGGGCTCAATTACTGAAGCTTTCTTT. Its protein is CASSPWTGGSITEAFF. Filled out from reference TRBV14 and TRBJ1-1, the complete variable domain reads EAGVTQFPSHSVIEKGQTVTLRCDPISGHDNLYWYRRVMGKEIKFLLHFVKESKQDESGMPNNRFLAERTGGTYSTLKVQPAELEDSGVYFCASSPWTGGSITEAFFGQGTRLTVV.

This clonotype was seen a few times. This chain connects TRBV4-2 to TRBJ1-5, with TRBD1 matching 7 bases. Per the germline V gene, CDR1 is LGHNA and CDR2 is YNFKEQ. V dropped 2 bases and J dropped 5; count of bases not matched to a gene: 6. The CDR3 spans 15 residues. The CDR3 spells CASSQYLGTDQPQHF. The CDR3 region has the DNA TGTGCCAGCAGCCAATATCTGGGGACAGATCAGCCCCAGCATTTT.

There are many counts of this clonotype. This CDR3 is CASSNIQGAYEQYF. DNA of the CDR3: TGTGCCAGCAGTAATATACAGGGGGCCTACGAGCAGTACTTC. This chain joins TRBV27 and TRBJ2-7; TRBD1 matches at 8 bases. This CDR3 region has 14 residues. Germline-derived CDR1 and CDR2 are MNHEY and SMNVEV (reference sequence). The junction had 5 bases not matched to a gene; V was cut back by 5 bases and J by 2 bases.

The chain carries TRBV27 and TRBJ2-1; possibly TRBD2 for D (5 bases). Germline-derived CDR1 and CDR2 are MNHEY and SMNVEV (reference sequence). Deletions cut 1 base from V and 5 bases from J, with 6 bases between. This CDR3 is built from 13 residues. CDR3 coding DNA: TGTGCCAGCAGTTTATGGCGGGACAATGAGCAGTTCTTC. This sequence encodes CASSLWRDNEQFF.

The V and J genes are TRBV20-1 and TRBJ2-3; D possibly corresponds to TRBD2 (8 bases). V was cut by 6 bases and J by 5 bases, with 24 bases left in between. The CDR3 consists of 16 residues. CDR1 is DFQATT and CDR2 is SNEGSKA in the germline V gene (reference sequence). CDR3 DNA sequence: TGCAGTGCCAATAGTGGGGGACTAGGGGGCATAGATACGCAGTATTTT. This codes for CSANSGGLGGIDTQYF.

Here the CDR3 reads CSAREYNEQFF. CDR3 DNA sequence: TGCAGTGCTAGGGAGTACAATGAGCAGTTCTTC. V usage is TRBV20-1 and J usage is TRBJ2-1; D remains ambiguous. The CDR3 has 11 amino acids. V was shortened by 3 bases and J by 4 bases, with 4 bases between the two germline ends. Germline CDR1 DFQATT, CDR2 SNEGSKA (reference sequence).

In its sample, this clonotype was seen many times. This chain uses TRBV4-1 with TRBJ1-2, with 7 nucleotides matching TRBD1. V shed 0 bases, J shed 4 bases, and the junction held 8 bases outside the gene matches. This CDR3 has 16 residues. CDR1 is MGHRA, CDR2 YSYEKL, per germline. CDR3 in amino acids: CASSQEPDRLGYGYTF. The CDR3 bases are TGCGCCAGCAGCCAAGAACCGGACAGGTTGGGCTATGGCTACACCTTC.

The rearrangement joins TRBV23-1 to TRBJ2-2; D is possibly TRBD1 (5 bases). TRBV23-1 belongs to the ORF category, with a function that is uncertain. CDR3 length equals 18 residues. V was cut by 4 bases and J by 2 bases, with 20 bases left in between. The chain's CDR3 is CASSRSPCDRPNTGELFF. CDR3 sequence (DNA): TGCGCCAGCAGTCGATCCCCCTGCGACAGACCTAACACCGGGGAGCTGTTTTTT.

In its sample, this clonotype was seen a few times. The chain joins TRBV12-5 to TRBJ2-1; TRBD1 matches at 7 bases. The CDR3 runs 15 residues. The junction had 4 bases not matched to a gene; V was cut back by 1 base and J by 4 bases. The V gene's germline CDR1 is LGHNT and CDR2 FRNRAP. Written as DNA, the CDR3 is TGTGCTAGTGGTTTGGCCAGGACAGGTTACAATGAGCAGTTCTTC. It encodes CASGLARTGYNEQFF.

This clonotype was recorded at least ten times. The rearrangement joins TRBV4-3 to TRBJ1-4, with a possible D match to TRBD1 (5 bases). The length of the CDR3 is 17 residues. The V gene lost 3 bases and the J gene lost 0 bases, with 14 bases spanning the gap. Germline V lookup: CDR1 LGHNA, CDR2 YSLEER. The CDR3 sequence: CASSHGLTTATNEKLFF. Here the CDR3 DNA reads TGCGCCAGCAGCCATGGACTTACGACAGCAACTAATGAAAAACTGTTTTTT.

This clonotype was counted between two and nine times. This chain connects TRBV6-6 to TRBJ1-1; TRBD1 is a possible D gene (6 bases). Germline CDR1 MNHNY, CDR2 SVGAGI (reference sequence). This CDR3 has 14 amino acids. V was clipped by 5 bases and J by 4 bases, with 14 bases between them. DNA of the CDR3: TGTGCCAGCAGTCGACTAGGGGGTAGCACTGAAGCTTTCTTT. As protein: CASSRLGGSTEAFF.

The gene calls are TRBV7-3 and TRBJ2-3; 7 nucleotides line up with TRBD2. Germline assignment: CDR1 SGHTA and CDR2 FQGTGA. The V gene end was trimmed by 5 bases and the J gene end by 0 bases; junction bases not matched to a gene: 8. The CDR3 runs to 16 residues. CDR3 sequence reads: CASSPGAGLSTDTQYF. The CDR3, as DNA: TGTGCCAGCAGCCCAGGAGCGGGACTTAGCACAGATACGCAGTATTTT.

This clonotype was counted many times. The chain has TRBV5-4 and TRBJ2-1; TRBD2 matches at 8 bases. Germline CDR1 and CDR2: SGHNT and YYREEE (reference sequence). V shed 0 bases and J 0 bases; nucleotides not matched to a gene: 5. The CDR3 contains 17 residues. The CDR3 bases are TGTGCCAGCAGCTTGGCGGGGGGGCCCGCCTCCTACAATGAGCAGTTCTTC. The encoded protein is CASSLAGGPASYNEQFF.

The chain carries TRBV9 and TRBJ1-5; possibly TRBD1 for D (6 bases). Germline V lookup: CDR1 SGDLS, CDR2 YYNGEE. The CDR3 spans 16 residues. The V end was cut by 3 bases, the J end by 0 bases, with 13 bases between. The CDR3 region is CASSADGGHSNQPQHF. The CDR3 nucleotides are TGTGCCAGCAGCGCGGATGGGGGGCATAGCAATCAGCCCCAGCATTTT.

This chain joins TRBV27 and TRBJ1-2, with 9 bases that match TRBD1. Germline V CDR1 and CDR2: MNHEY, SMNVEV (reference sequence). The CDR3 is made up of 14 amino acids. With 5 bases clipped from V and 4 bases from J, the junction kept 5 bases outside the gene matches. CDR3 region: CASSPGTGTYGYTF. The CDR3 nucleotides are TGTGCCAGCAGTCCCGGGACAGGGACCTATGGCTACACCTTC.

The V and J genes are TRBV11-3 and TRBJ2-2; 7 nucleotides line up with TRBD1. Germline loops: CDR1 SGHNT, CDR2 YENEEA. This CDR3 has 15 residues. V dropped 4 bases and J dropped 3; count of bases not matched to a gene: 5. Here the CDR3 reads CASSSGTDYTGELFF. Here the CDR3 DNA reads TGTGCCAGCAGCTCGGGGACAGACTACACCGGGGAGCTGTTTTTT.